This T cell receptor beta chain was sequenced for a study of siplizumab effects on memory and regulatory T cells. The study's findings and limits: In unstimulated cells, naive T cells appeared more diverse than memory T cells and seemed major alloresponse contributors. With siplizumab, cumulative frequency of CD4+ memory-derived alloreactive sequences dropped significantly.

For this clone: Its antigen is currently unknown.

Assays examined about 100,000 TCR templates per sample. Measured with immunoSEQ multiplex PCR; TCRdb has only the in-frame clones, and not every one. The sample lists 85,000 to 130,000 clones, just over 90% seen once, with less than 0.85% in the top ten. The source material was Tregs sorted from blood. This sequence originates from a human donor in good health.

CDR3 DNA sequence: TGTGCCAGCAAGCAGGAGGCAGATACGCAGTATTTT. Amino acid sequence: CASKQEADTQYF. This chain connects TRBV7-9 to TRBJ2-3; tentative D call: TRBD2 (5 bases). The germline V gene encodes CDR1 SEHNR and CDR2 FQNEAQ (reference sequence). V was pared by 7 bases and J by 4 bases, with 9 bases between. The CDR3 has 12 amino acids.